This section outlines one T cell receptor (beta chain) sequence together with its context. Its antigen is still unknown. 60 Vbeta and 13 Jbeta primers were used in PCR. The data were produced by immunoSEQ multiplex PCR, yet TCRdb's version contains in-frame clones alone and is incomplete. This sample carries approximately 190,000 clones, with about 6% going to the ten biggest clones. These data come from a study of cytomegalovirus exposure and HLA in healthy donors. For the study at large: There were nearly 120 million unique TCR beta sequences, drawn from 180 million or so T cells, in an earlier analysis. Assignment to the Caucasian-associated ancestry cluster applied to approximately 80% of the roughly 400 genotyped donors.

Whole-study results and caveats: Across donors, most TCRs were seen rarely, yet some public ones were widespread.

Donors sampled were nominally healthy, though unrecorded immune exposures were likely. Germline V CDR1 and CDR2: SNHLY, FYNNEI. This CDR3 has 15 amino acids. The V gene lost 7 bases and the J gene lost 9 bases, with 19 bases spanning the gap. The receptor was isolated from a man aged 25 to 40 in good health and CMV-seronegative. The sequenced sample was PBMCs. V is TRBV2 and J is TRBJ1-6, with D tentatively TRBD1 (5 bases). CDR3 protein: CASMGGRAEISPLHF. The CDR3, as DNA: TGTGCCAGCATGGGAGGCAGGGCCGAGATTTCACCCCTCCACTTT.